The following is a TCR beta chain sequence with its context. Antigen: not known. These data originate in a study of identifying expanded T cells in peripheral blood. Study-level results: Roughly 1.2 clones differed between technical replicates, versus roughly 16 and 20 over time. Clone count variance between roughly 2-week samples rose with total template count.

CDR3 length equals 16 residues. Germline lookup yields CDR1 LGHNA and CDR2 YNFKEQ. With 1 base removed from V and 8 bases from J, the gap between germline ends came to 18 bases. Healthy donors had no documented immune events, such as infections, while sampled. TCRdb's copy holds only in-frame clones and misses some; the assay was immunoSEQ multiplex PCR. In the table there are approximately 100,000 clones, around 89% of which are singletons. The clonotype originates from a person aged 18-70 years in good health. V is TRBV4-2 and J is TRBJ2-1; D could derive from TRBD1 or TRBD2 (5 bases each). The specimen was blood. In nucleotides, the CDR3 is TGTGCCAGCAGCCAAGTACTGGGACCAAGGTATGATGAGCAGTTCTTC. It specifies CASSQVLGPRYDEQFF.